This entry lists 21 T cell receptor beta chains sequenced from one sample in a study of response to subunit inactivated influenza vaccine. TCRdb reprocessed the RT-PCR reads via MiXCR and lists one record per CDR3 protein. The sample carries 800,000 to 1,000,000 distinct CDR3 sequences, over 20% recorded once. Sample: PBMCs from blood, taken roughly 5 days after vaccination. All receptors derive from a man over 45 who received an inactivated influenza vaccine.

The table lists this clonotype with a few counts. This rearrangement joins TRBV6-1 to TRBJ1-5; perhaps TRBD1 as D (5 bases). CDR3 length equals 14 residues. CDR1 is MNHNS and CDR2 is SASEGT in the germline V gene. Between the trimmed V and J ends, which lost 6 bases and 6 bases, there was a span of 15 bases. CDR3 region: CASSPGVLGQPQHF. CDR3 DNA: TGTGCCAGCAGCCCGGGGGTTTTAGGTCAGCCCCAGCATTTT.

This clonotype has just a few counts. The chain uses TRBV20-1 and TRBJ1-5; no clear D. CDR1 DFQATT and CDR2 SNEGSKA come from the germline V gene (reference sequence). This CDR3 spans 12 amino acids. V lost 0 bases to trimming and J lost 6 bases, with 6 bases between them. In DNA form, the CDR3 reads TGCAGTGCTAGAGATTGGTCTCAGCCCCAGCATTTT. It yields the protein CSARDWSQPQHF.

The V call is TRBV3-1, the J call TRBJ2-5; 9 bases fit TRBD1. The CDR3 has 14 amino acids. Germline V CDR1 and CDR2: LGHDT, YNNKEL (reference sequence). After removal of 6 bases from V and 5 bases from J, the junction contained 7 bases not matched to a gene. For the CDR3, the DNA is TGTGCCAGCAGTTTCCTACAGGGGGCTGAGACCCAGTACTTC. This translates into CASSFLQGAETQYF.

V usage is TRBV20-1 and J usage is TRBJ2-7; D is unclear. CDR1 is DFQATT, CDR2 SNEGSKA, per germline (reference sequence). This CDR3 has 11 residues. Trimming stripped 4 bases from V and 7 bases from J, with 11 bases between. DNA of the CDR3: TGCAGTGCTAAAGATGTACGGGAGCAGTACTTC. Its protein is CSAKDVREQYF.

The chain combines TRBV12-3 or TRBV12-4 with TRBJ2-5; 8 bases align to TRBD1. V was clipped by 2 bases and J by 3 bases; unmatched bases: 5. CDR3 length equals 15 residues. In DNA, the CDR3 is TGTGCCAGCAGTTTAAGGCAGGGGGCAAAAGAGACCCAGTACTTC. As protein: CASSLRQGAKETQYF.

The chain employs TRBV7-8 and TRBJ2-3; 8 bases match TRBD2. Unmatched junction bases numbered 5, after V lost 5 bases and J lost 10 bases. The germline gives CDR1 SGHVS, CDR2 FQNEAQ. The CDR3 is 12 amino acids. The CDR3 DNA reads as TGTGCCAGCAGCCCCCCGCGGGGGGCGCAGTATTTT. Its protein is CASSPPRGAQYF.

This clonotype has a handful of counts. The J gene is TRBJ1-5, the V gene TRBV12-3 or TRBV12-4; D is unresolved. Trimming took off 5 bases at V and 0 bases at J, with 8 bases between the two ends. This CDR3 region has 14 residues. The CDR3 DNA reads TGTGCCAGCAGTCCCATGGGTAGCAATCAGCCCCAGCATTTT. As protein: CASSPMGSNQPQHF.

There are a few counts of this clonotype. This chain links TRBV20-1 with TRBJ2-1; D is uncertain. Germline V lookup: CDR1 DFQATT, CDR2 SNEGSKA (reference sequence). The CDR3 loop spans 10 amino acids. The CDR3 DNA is TGCACCGGCTCGTACAATGAGCAGTTCTTC. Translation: CTGSYNEQFF.

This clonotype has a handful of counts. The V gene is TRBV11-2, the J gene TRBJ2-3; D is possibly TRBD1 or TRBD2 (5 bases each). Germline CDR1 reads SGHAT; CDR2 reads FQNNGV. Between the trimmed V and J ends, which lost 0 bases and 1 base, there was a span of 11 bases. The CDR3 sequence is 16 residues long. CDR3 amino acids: CASSLETGGGTDTQYF. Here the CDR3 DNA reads TGTGCCAGCAGCTTAGAAACTGGGGGTGGCACAGATACGCAGTATTTT.

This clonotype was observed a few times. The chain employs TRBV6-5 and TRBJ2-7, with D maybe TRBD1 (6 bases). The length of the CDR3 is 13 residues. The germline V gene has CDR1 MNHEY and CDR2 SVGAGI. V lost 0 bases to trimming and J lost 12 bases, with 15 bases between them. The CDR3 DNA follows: TGTGCCAGCAGTTACTCGGCCGGGACACCTATGTACTTC. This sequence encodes CASSYSAGTPMYF.

As DNA, the CDR3 is TGCGCCAGCAGTCGCTCCGGGACAGTGAACACTGAAGCTTTCTTT. This sequence encodes CASSRSGTVNTEAFF. The chain combines TRBV5-1 with TRBJ1-1, with TRBD1 matching 7 bases. J gave up 0 bases and V 5 bases, and 7 bases lay outside the gene matches. The germline CDR1 and CDR2 sequences are SGHRS and YFSETQ. The CDR3 runs to 15 residues.

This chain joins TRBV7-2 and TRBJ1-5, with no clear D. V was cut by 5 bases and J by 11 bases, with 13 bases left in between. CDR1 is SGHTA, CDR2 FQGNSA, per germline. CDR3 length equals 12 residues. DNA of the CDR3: TGTGCCAGCAGCCAACGGGCGGGCGCCCAGCATTTT. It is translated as CASSQRAGAQHF.

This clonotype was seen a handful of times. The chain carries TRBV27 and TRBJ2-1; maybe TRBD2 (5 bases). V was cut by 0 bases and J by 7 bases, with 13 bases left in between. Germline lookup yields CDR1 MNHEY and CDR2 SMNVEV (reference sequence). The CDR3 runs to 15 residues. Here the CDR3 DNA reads TGTGCCAGCAGTTTATCGCCCCCCCGGGGTAATGAGCAGTTCTTC. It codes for CASSLSPPRGNEQFF.

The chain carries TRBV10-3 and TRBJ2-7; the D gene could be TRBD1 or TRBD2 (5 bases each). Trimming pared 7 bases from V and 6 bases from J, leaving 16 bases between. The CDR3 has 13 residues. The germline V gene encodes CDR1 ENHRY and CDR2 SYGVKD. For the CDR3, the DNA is TGTGCCATCACTATCAGTGCTGGGGGCGAGCAGTACTTC. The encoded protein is CAITISAGGEQYF.

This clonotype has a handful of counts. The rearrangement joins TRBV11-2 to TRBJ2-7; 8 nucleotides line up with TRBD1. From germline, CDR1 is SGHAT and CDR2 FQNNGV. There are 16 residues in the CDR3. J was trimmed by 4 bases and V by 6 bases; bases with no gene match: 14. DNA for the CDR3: TGTGCCAGCAGTTACACAGGGGGTTTCTCCAGTTACGAGCAGTACTTC. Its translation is CASSYTGGFSSYEQYF.

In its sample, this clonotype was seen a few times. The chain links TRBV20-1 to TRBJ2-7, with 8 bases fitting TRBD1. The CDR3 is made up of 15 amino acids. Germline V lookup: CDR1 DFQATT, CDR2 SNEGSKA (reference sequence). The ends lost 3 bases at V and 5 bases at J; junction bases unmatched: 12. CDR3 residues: CSASRDRGLLDEQYF. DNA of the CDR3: TGCAGTGCTAGTCGTGACAGGGGTCTCTTGGACGAGCAGTACTTC.

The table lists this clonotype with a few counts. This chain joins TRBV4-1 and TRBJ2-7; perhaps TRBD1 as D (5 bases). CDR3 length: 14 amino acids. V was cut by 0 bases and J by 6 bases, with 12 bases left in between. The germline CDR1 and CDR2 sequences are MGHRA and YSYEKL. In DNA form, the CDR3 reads TGCGCCAGCAGCCAAGATCCCACAGGTCGCGAGCAGTACTTC. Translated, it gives CASSQDPTGREQYF.

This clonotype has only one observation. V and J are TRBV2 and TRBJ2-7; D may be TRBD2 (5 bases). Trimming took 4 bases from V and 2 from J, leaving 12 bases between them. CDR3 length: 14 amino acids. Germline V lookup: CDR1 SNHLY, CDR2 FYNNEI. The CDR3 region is CASSVLALPYEQYF. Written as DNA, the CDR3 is TGTGCCAGCAGTGTTCTAGCCCTACCCTACGAGCAGTACTTC.

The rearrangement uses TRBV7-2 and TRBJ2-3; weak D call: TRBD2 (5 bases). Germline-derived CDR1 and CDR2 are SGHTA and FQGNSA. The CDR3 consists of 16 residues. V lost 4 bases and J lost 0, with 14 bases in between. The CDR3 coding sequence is TGTGCCAGCAGCTCCCAACTAGTACTTAGCACAGATACGCAGTATTTT. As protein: CASSSQLVLSTDTQYF.

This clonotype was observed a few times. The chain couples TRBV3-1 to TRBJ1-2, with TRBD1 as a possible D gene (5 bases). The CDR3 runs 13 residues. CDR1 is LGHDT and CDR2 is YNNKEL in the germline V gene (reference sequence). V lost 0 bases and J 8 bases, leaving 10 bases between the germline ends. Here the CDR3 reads CASSQDSGSGYTF. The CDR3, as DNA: TGTGCCAGCAGCCAAGATTCAGGGTCCGGCTACACCTTC.

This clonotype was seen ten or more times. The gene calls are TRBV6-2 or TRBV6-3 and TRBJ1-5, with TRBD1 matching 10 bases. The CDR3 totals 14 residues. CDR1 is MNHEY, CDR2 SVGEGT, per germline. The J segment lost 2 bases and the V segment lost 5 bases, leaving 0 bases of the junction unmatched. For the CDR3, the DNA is TGTGCCAGCAGTGGGACAGGGGGCAATCAGCCCCAGCATTTT. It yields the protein CASSGTGGNQPQHF.